The clone carrying this TCR beta chain was counted many times. Its antigen is unidentified. V was shortened by 1 base and J by 0 bases, with 10 bases between the two germline ends. The CDR3 length is 16 residues. The sample comes from a study of T-cell memory formation after mild COVID-19. Researchers used 5'RACE with constant-segment primers to make TCR alpha and TCR beta cDNA libraries that carry sample barcodes and UMIs. TCRdb processed the 5' RACE reads anew with MiXCR; each CDR3 protein has one entry. The data show 380,000 or so distinct CDR3 sequences, approximately 14% seen once. Points from the study as a whole: Detection of some responders pre-infection suggested pre-existing cross-reactive memory T cells participated. Contracting clones, day 15 to 85, had balanced CD4/CD8, and later expanders favored CD4+. Shrinking CD4+ clones were chiefly CM and EM; CD8+ ones were chiefly EMRA.

The clonotype was recovered from a man in his late teens or twenties who had mild COVID-19 (a few samples of this study predate the infection). Cell type and time point are not known. Sequencing was done on a sample of PBMCs or a T cell subset sorted from them (not recorded which). This rearrangement joins TRBV12-3 or TRBV12-4 to TRBJ2-1, with D perhaps matching TRBD2 (5 bases). The CDR3 DNA follows: TGTGCCAGCAGTTTAGAAGGGAGCAGCTCCTACAATGAGCAGTTCTTC. Its translation: CASSLEGSSSYNEQFF.